There are many counts of the clone carrying this T cell receptor (beta chain). Its antigen is still unknown. The data were obtained in a study of T cell repertoires in cytomegalovirus infection. Study-level information: CMV infection and matching HLA type were both indicated by public TCR beta signatures. Points from the study as a whole: Carriage of CMV together with the relevant HLA was identifiable through cumulative public TCR beta family frequency. HLA-C-restricted CMV clonotypes gave the most frequent clonotype in two of eight donors.

Per the germline V gene, CDR1 is SGHTA and CDR2 is FQGNSA. The CDR3 length is 15 residues. With V trimmed by 4 bases and J by 0 bases, 6 bases remained unmatched. Each CDR3 protein gets one entry after TCRdb re-called the reads with MiXCR. The sample records approximately 240,000 distinct CDR3 sequences, 10% to 15% being singletons. Sequencing used PBMCs. The TCR comes from a human donor in good health (CMV status not recorded). Some clones in this sample may be carry-over from other donors' samples. V usage is TRBV7-2 and J usage is TRBJ2-7, with 7 bases identical to TRBD1. The CDR3 loop reads CASSSGTVSSYEQYF. In nucleotides, the CDR3 is TGTGCCAGCAGCTCCGGGACAGTCAGCTCCTACGAGCAGTACTTC.